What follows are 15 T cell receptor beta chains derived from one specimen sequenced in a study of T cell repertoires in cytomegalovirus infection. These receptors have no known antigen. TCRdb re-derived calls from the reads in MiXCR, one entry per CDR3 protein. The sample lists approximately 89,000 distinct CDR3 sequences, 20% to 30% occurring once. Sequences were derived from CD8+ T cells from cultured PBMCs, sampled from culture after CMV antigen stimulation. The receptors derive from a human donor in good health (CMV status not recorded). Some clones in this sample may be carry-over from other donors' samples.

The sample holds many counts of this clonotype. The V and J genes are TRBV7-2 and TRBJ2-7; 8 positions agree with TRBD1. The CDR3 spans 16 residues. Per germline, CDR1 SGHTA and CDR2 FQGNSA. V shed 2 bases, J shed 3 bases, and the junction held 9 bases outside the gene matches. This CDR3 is CASSLTRTGPLYEQYF. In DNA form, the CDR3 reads TGTGCCAGCAGCTTAACCCGGACAGGGCCCCTCTACGAGCAGTACTTC.

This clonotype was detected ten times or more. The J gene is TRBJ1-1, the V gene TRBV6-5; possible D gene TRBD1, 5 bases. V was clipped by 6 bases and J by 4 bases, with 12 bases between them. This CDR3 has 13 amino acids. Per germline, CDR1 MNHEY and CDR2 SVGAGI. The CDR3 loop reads CASRPGRSTEAFF. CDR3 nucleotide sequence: TGTGCCAGCAGGCCAGGGAGGAGCACTGAAGCTTTCTTT.

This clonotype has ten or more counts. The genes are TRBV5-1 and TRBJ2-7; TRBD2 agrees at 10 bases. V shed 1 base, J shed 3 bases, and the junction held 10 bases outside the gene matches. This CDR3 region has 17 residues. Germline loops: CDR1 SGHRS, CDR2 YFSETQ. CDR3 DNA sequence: TGCGCCAGCAGCTTGTCGGGGAGGCTAGCGGGGGACTACGAGCAGTACTTC. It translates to CASSLSGRLAGDYEQYF.

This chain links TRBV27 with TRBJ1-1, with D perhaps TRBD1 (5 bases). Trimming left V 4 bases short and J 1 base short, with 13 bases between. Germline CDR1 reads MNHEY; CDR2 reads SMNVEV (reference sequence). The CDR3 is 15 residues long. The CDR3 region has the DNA TGTGCCAGCAGTTCCTTGGGGGGGACGAACACTGAAGCTTTCTTT. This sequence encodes CASSSLGGTNTEAFF.

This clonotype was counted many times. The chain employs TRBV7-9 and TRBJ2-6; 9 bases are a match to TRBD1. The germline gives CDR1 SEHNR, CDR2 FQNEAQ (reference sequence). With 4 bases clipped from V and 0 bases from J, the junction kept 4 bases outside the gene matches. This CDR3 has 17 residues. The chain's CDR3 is CASSYTGGSSGANVLTF. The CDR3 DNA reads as TGTGCCAGCAGCTACACAGGGGGCTCCTCTGGGGCCAACGTCCTGACTTTC.

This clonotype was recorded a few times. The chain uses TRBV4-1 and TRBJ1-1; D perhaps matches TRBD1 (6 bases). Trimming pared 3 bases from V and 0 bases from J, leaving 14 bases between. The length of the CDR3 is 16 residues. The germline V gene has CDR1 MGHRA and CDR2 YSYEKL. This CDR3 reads CASSHANQGLNTEAFF. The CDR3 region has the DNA TGCGCCAGCAGCCACGCCAACCAGGGGTTGAACACTGAAGCTTTCTTT.

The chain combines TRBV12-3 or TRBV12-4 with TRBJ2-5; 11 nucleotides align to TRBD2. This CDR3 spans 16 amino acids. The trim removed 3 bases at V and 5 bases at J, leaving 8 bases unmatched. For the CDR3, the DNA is TGTGCCAGCAGTTTGGGGACTAGCGGACTAACCGAGACCCAGTACTTC. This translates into CASSLGTSGLTETQYF.

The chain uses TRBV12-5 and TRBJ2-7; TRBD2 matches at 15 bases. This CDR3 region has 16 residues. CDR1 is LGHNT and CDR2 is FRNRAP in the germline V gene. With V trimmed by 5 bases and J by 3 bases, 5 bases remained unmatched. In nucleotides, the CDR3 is TGTGCTAGTGGTCCCGGGACTAGCGGGGGGCACTACGAGCAGTACTTC. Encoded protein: CASGPGTSGGHYEQYF.

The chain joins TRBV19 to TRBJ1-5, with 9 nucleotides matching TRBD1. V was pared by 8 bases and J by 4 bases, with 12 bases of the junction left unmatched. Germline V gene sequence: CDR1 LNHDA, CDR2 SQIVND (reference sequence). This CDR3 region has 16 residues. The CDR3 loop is CASFSPRTGVNQPQHF. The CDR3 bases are TGTGCCAGTTTCTCCCCCAGGACAGGGGTAAATCAGCCCCAGCATTTT.

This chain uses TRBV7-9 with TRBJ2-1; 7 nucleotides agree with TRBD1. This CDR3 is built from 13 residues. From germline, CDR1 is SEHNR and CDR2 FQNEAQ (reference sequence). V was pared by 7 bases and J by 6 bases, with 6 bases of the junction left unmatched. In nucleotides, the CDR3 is TGTGCCAGCAACCCGGACAGGCTCAATGAGCAGTTCTTC. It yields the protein CASNPDRLNEQFF.

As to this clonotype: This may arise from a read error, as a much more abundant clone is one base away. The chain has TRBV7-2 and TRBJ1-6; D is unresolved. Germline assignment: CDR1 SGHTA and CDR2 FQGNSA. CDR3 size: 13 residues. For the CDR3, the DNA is TGTGTCAGCAGCGCGGGCCCCAATTCACCCCTCCACTTT. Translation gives CVSSAGPNSPLHF.

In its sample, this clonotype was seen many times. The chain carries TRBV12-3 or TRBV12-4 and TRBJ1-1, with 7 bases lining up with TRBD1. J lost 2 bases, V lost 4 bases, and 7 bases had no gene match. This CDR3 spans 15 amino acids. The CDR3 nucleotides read TGTGCCAGCAGTTCCCGACAGGGTGGAAACACTGAAGCTTTCTTT. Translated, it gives CASSSRQGGNTEAFF.

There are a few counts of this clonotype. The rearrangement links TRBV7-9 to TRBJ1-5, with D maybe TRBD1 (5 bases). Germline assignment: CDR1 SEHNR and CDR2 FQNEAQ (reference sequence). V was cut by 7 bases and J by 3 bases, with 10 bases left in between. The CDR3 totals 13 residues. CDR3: CASNGAANQPQHF. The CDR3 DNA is TGTGCCAGCAACGGGGCAGCCAATCAGCCCCAGCATTTT.

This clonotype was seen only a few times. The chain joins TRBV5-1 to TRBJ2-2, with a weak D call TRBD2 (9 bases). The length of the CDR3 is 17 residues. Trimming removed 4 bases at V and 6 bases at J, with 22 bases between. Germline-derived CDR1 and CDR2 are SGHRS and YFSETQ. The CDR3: CASSGTGAGGAPGELFF. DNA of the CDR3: TGCGCCAGCAGCGGGACAGGAGCGGGAGGTGCCCCCGGGGAGCTGTTTTTT. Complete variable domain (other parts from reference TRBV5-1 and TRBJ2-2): KAGVTQTPRYLIKTRGQQVTLSCSPISGHRSVSWYQQTPGQGLQFLFEYFSETQRNKGNFPGRFSGRQFSNSRSEMNVSTLELGDSALYLCASSGTGAGGAPGELFFGEGSRLTVL.

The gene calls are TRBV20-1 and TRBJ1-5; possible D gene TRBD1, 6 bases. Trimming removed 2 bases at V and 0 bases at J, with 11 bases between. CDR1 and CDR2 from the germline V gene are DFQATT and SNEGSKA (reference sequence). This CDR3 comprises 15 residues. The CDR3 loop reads CSARTGHPSNQPQHF. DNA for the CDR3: TGCAGTGCTAGAACGGGACATCCTAGCAATCAGCCCCAGCATTTT.